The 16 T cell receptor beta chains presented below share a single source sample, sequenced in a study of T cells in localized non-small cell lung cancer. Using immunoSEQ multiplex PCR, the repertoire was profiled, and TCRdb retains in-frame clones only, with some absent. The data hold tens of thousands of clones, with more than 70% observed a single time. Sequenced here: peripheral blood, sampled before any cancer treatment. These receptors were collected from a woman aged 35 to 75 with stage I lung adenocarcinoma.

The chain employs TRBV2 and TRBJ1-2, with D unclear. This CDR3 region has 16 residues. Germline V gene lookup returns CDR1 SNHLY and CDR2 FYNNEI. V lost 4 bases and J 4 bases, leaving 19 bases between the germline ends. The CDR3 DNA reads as TGTGCCAGCAGTGGGGGTGGGAGCCCAAGGCCCTATGGCTACACCTTC. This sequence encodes CASSGGGSPRPYGYTF.

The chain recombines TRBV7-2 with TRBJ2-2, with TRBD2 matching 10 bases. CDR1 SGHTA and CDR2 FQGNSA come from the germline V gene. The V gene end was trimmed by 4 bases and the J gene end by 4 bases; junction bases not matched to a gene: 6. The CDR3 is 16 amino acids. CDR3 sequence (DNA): TGTGCCAGCAGCTACCGACTAGCGGGTATCACCGGGGAGCTGTTTTTT. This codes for CASSYRLAGITGELFF.

The CDR3 coding sequence is TGTGCCACCCAACAGGGTGGCAGCTATGGCTACACCTTC. This codes for CATQQGGSYGYTF. J is TRBJ1-2 and V is TRBV6-5; perhaps TRBD1 as D (6 bases). Germline V gene sequence: CDR1 MNHEY, CDR2 SVGAGI. The ends were cut back, 10 bases at V and 4 bases at J, with 16 bases in the middle. This CDR3 is 13 amino acids long.

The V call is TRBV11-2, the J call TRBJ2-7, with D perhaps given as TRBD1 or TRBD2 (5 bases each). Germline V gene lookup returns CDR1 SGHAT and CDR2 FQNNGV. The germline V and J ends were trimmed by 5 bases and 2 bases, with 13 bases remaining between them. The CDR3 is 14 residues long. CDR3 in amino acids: CASSLGARAYEQYF. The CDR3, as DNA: TGTGCCAGCAGCCTCGGGGCACGGGCCTACGAGCAGTACTTC.

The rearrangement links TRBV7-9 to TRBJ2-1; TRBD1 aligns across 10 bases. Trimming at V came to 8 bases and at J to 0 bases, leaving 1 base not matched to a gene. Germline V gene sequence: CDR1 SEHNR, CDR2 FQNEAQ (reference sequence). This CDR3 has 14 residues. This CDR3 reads CASRTGGSYNEQFF. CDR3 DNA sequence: TGTGCCAGCCGGACAGGGGGCTCCTACAATGAGCAGTTCTTC.

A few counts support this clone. CDR3 loop: CASSYGQGGMEAFF. The CDR3 DNA reads TGTGCCAGCAGTTACGGACAGGGGGGTATGGAAGCTTTCTTT. This sequence joins TRBV6-5 and TRBJ1-1; 10 bases are shared with TRBD1. V trimming: 2 bases; J trimming: 8 bases; junction bases outside the gene matches: 5. Germline V gene lookup returns CDR1 MNHEY and CDR2 SVGAGI. The CDR3 is 14 residues long.

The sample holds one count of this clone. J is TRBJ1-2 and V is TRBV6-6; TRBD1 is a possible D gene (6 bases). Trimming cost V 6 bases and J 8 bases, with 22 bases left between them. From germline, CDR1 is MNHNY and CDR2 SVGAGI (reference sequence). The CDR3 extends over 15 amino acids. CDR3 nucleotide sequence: TGTGCCAGCAGCCCCTACCCAACAGGGTGGGACGGCTACACCTTC. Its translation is CASSPYPTGWDGYTF.

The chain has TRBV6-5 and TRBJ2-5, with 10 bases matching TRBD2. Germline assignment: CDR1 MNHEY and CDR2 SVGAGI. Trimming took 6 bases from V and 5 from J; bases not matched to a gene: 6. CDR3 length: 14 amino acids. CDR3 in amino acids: CASRPGLASETQYF. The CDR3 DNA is TGTGCCAGCAGACCGGGACTAGCGAGCGAGACCCAGTACTTC.

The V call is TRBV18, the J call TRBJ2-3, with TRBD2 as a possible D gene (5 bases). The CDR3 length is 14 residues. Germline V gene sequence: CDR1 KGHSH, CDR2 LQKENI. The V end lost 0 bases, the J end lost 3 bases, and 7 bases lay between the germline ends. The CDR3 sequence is CASSPPPGTDTQYF. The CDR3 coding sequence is TGTGCCAGCTCACCACCGCCGGGGACAGATACGCAGTATTTT.

As DNA, the CDR3 is TGTGCCAGCTCACCGGGGGTTCCCCTATGGCCCCAGCATTTT. Protein sequence: CASSPGVPLWPQHF. The rearrangement links TRBV18 to TRBJ1-5; weak D call: TRBD1 (5 bases). The CDR3 sequence is 14 residues long. Germline CDR1 is KGHSH and CDR2 is LQKENI. The ends were cut back, 3 bases at V and 9 bases at J, with 15 bases in the middle.

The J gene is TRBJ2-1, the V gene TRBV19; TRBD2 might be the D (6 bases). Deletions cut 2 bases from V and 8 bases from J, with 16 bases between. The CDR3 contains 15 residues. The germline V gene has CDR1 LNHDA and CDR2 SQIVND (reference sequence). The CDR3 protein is CASSISRTIWDEQFF. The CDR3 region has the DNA TGTGCCAGTAGTATATCCCGGACTATTTGGGATGAGCAGTTCTTC. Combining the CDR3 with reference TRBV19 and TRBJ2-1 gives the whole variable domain DGGITQSPKYLFRKEGQNVTLSCEQNLNHDAMYWYRQDPGQGLRLIYYSQIVNDFQKGDIAEGYSVSREKKESFPLTVTSAQKNPTAFYLCASSISRTIWDEQFFGPGTRLTVL.

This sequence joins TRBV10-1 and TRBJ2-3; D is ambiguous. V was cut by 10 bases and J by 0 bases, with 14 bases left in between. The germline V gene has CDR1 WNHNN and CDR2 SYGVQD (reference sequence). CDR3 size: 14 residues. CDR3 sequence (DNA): TGCGCCACCAGCCAAGGGCTCAGCACAGATACGCAGTATTTT. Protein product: CATSQGLSTDTQYF.

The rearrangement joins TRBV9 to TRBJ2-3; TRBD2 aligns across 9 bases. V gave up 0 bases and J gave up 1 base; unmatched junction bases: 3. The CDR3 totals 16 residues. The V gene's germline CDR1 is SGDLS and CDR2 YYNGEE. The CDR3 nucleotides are TGTGCCAGCAGCGTAGCGCTAGCGGGGCGCACAGATACGCAGTATTTT. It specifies CASSVALAGRTDTQYF.

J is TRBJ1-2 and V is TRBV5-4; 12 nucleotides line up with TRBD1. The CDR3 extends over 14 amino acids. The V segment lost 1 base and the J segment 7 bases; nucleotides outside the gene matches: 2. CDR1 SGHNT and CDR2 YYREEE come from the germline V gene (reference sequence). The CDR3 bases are TGTGCCAGCAGCTTGCCGGGACAGGGGGCTGGCTACACCTTC. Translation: CASSLPGQGAGYTF. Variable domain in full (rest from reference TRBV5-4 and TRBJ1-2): ETGVTQSPTHLIKTRGQQVTLRCSSQSGHNTVSWYQQALGQGPQFIFQYYREEENGRGNFPPRFSGLQFPNYSSELNVNALELDDSALYLCASSLPGQGAGYTFGSGTRLTVV.

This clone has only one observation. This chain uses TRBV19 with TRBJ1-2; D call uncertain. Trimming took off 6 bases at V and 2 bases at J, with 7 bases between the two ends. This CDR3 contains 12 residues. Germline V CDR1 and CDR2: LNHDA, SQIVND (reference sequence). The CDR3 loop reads CASRRGNYGYTF. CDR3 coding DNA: TGTGCCAGTAGACGGGGAAACTATGGCTACACCTTC.

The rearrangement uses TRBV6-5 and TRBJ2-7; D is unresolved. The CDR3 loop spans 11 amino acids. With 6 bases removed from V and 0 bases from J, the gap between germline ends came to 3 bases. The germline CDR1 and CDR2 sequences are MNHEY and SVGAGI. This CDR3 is CASRSSYEQYF. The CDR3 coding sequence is TGTGCCAGCAGGAGCTCCTACGAGCAGTACTTC.